Sequencing of this TCR beta chain was carried out in a study of cytomegalovirus exposure and HLA in healthy donors. The donors were part of the 120-subject validation cohort, which stood apart from the approximately 670-subject first cohort. TCRdb's copy holds only in-frame clones and misses some; the assay was immunoSEQ multiplex PCR. The top ten clones hold about 3% of a sample with tens of thousands of clones, around four fifths of them seen once. Germline CDR1 and CDR2: KGHSH and LQKENI. V shed 2 bases, J shed 1 base, and the junction held 2 bases outside the gene matches. The CDR3 loop spans 16 amino acids. A remark on this clone: Its antigen remains unknown.

Study results and caveats: TCR sequences were mostly rare, though some public TCRs occurred in many donors. TCR clusters originating in the first cohort tended to co-occur in the roughly 130 validation repertoires, according to a later analysis. Listed as cytomegalovirus-associated were about 160 TCR beta chains.

The chain carries TRBV18 and TRBJ2-2; TRBD1 matches at 9 bases. The sequenced sample was PBMCs. The clonotype originates from a man younger than 40 in good health and CMV-seronegative. The CDR3 DNA reads as TGTGCCAGCTCACCAGGGACAGGGATGAACACCGGGGAGCTGTTTTTT. Protein product: CASSPGTGMNTGELFF.